Given below is one TCR beta chain in context. Its target is unknown. The DNA ends 3 residues before the CDR3 does, and the rest of the CDR3 is filled in from the germline J gene. This sample is drawn from a study of T cells in women clearing cervical HPV infection. Study-wide background: Cases: HPV16-related CIN3 or worse on histology, a couple of invasive cancers. Study findings and constraints: A classifier using richness and V gene abundances reached an AUC of about 0.83. Cases carried less TRBV6-7 than controls: around 0.11% versus 0.15%.

This CDR3 comprises 17 residues. Per the germline V gene, CDR1 is LNHDA and CDR2 is SQIVND (reference sequence). Repertoires were generated with immunoSEQ multiplex PCR, while TCRdb's copy carries only in-frame clones and drops some. The sample table includes about 35,000 clones. The material sequenced was blood buffy coat. The chain carries TRBV19 and TRBJ1-2, with 7 bases matching TRBD1. The TCR originated in a woman between 18 and 70 years old with a cervical HPV16 infection that either progressed to CIN3+ or cleared (not recorded which). The CDR3 reads CASSILWGQRAKNIYTF. CDR3 DNA, as far as it was read: TGTGCCAGTAGTATACTGTGGGGACAGAGAGCCAAAAACATC.